This TCR beta chain derives from a study of OX40 agonist ivuxolimab in advanced cancers. Using immunoSEQ multiplex PCR, the repertoire was profiled, and TCRdb retains in-frame clones only, with some absent. Among fewer than 80,000 clones listed, about 83% were seen once. On this clone itself: The target antigen is unknown.

Whole-study findings and limits: Fewer expanded clones were found on average in CD4+ than in CD8+ T cells.

Trimming cost V 3 bases and J 5 bases, with 10 bases left between them. The CDR3 consists of 14 residues. Germline CDR1 and CDR2: MNHEY and SVGAGI. The receptor was derived from an adult with an advanced solid tumor such as melanoma, head and neck, liver or kidney cancer. The chain employs TRBV6-5 and TRBJ2-2; TRBD1 is a possible D gene (6 bases). This specimen consisted of CD4+ or CD8+ T cells sorted from blood, obtained in a trial of the OX40 agonist ivuxolimab. The CDR3 sequence: CASSYFRGTGELFF. The CDR3 DNA reads TGTGCCAGCAGTTATTTCAGGGGTACCGGGGAGCTGTTTTTT.